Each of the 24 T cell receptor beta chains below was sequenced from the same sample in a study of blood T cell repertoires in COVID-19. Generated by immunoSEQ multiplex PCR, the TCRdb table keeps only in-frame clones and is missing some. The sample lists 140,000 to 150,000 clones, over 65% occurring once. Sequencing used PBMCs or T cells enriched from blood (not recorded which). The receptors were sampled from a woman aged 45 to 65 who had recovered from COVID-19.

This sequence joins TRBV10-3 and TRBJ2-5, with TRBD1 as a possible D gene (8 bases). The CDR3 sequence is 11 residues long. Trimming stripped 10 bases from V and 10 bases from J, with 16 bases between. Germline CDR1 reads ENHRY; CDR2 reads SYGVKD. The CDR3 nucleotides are TGTGCCACACAGGGGGGGACAAACCAGTACTTC. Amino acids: CATQGGTNQYF.

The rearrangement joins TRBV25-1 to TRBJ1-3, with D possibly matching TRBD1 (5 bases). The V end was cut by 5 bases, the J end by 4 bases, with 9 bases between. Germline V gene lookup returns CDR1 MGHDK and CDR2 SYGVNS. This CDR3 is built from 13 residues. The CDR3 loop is CASSSRQGNTIYF. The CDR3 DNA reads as TGTGCCAGCAGTAGTCGACAGGGAAACACCATATATTTT.

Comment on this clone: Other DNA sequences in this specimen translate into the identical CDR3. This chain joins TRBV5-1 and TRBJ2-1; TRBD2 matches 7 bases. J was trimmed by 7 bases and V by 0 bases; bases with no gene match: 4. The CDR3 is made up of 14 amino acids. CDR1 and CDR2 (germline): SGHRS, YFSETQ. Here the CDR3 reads CASSLGTGGNEQFF. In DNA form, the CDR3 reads TGCGCCAGCAGCTTGGGGACCGGGGGGAATGAGCAGTTCTTC.

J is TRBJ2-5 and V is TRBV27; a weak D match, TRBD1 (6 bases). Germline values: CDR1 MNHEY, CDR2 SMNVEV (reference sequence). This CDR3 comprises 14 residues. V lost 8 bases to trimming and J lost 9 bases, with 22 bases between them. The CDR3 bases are TGTGCCAGCGCCAGGGGCGGTCTTGCAGGGGCCCAGTACTTC. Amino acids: CASARGGLAGAQYF.

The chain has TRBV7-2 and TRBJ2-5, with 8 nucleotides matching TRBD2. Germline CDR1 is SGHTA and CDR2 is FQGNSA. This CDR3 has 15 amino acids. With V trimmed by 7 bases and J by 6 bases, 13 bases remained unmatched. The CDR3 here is CASTQTRGGGKTQYF. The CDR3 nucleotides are TGTGCCAGCACCCAAACTCGGGGGGGCGGAAAGACCCAGTACTTC.

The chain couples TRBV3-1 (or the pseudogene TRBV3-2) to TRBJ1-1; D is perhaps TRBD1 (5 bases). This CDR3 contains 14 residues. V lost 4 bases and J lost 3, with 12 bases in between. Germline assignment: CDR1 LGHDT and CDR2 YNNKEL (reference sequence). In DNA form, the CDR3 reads TGTGCCAGCAGCCGCGGCGGGACTTACACTGAAGCTTTCTTT. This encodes CASSRGGTYTEAFF.

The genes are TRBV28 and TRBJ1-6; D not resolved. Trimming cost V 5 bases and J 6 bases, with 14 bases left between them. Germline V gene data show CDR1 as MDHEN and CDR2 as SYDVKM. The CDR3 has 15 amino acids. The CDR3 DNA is TGTGCCAGCAGTCCACCCCCGGGGTCTAATTCACCCCTCCACTTT. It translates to CASSPPPGSNSPLHF. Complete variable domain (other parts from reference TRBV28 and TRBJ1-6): DVKVTQSSRYLVKRTGEKVFLECVQDMDHENMFWYRQDPGLGLRLIYFSYDVKMKEKGDIPEGYSVSREKKERFSLILESASTNQTSMYLCASSPPPGSNSPLHFGNGTRLTVT.

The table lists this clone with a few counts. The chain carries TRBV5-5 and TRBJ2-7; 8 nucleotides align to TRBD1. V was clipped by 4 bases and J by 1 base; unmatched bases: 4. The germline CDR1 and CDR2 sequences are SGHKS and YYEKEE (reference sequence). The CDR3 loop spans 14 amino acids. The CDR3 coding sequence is TGTGCCAGCAGCCCGGGGACAGGTTCCTACGAGCAGTACTTC. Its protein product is CASSPGTGSYEQYF.

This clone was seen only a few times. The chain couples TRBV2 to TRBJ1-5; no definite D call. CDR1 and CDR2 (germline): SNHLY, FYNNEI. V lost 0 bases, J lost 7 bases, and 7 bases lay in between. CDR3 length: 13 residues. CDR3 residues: CASSEARWQPQHF. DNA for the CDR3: TGTGCCAGCAGTGAAGCGCGCTGGCAGCCCCAGCATTTT.

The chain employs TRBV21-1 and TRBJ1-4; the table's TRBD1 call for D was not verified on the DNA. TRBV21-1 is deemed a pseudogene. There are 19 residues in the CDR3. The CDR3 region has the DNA TGTGCCAGCAGCAAACCAACCGGGACAGGGGGTCCGGGTAATGAAAAACTGTTTTTT. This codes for CASSKPTGTGGPGNEKLFF.

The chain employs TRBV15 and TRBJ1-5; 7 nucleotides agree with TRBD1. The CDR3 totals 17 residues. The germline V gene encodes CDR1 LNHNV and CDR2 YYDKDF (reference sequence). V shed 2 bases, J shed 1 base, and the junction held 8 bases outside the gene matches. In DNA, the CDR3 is TGTGCCACCAGCAGAAGAGGACAGGTAGGAAGCAATCAGCCCCAGCATTTT. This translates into CATSRRGQVGSNQPQHF.

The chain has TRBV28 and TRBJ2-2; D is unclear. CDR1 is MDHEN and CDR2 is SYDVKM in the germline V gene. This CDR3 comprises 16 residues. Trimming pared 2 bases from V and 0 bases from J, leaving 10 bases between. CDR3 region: CASSLRGTSNTGELFF. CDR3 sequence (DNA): TGTGCCAGCAGTTTACGAGGCACATCGAACACCGGGGAGCTGTTTTTT.

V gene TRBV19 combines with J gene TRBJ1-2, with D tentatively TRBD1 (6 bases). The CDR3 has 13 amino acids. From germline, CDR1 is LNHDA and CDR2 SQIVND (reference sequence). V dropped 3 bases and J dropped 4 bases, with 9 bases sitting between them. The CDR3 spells CASSMPRGYGYTF. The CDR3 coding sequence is TGTGCCAGTAGTATGCCCAGGGGCTATGGCTACACCTTC.

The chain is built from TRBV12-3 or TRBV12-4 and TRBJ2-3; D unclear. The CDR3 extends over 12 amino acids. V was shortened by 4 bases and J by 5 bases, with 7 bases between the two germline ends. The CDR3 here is CASSWSGDTQYF. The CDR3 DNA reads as TGTGCCAGCAGTTGGTCAGGAGATACGCAGTATTTT.

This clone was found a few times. This CDR3 reads CASTEEAVRNYGYTF. CDR3 in DNA: TGTGCCAGCACAGAGGAGGCAGTCCGAAACTATGGCTACACCTTC. The chain is built from TRBV28 and TRBJ1-2; D ambiguous. V dropped 7 bases and J dropped 2 bases, with 17 bases sitting between them. The CDR3 extends over 15 amino acids. Germline V lookup: CDR1 MDHEN, CDR2 SYDVKM.

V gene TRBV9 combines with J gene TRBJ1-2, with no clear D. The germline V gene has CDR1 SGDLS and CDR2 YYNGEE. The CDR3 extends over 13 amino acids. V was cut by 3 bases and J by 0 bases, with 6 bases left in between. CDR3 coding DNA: TGTGCCAGCAGCGCTCAGGCTAACTATGGCTACACCTTC. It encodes CASSAQANYGYTF.

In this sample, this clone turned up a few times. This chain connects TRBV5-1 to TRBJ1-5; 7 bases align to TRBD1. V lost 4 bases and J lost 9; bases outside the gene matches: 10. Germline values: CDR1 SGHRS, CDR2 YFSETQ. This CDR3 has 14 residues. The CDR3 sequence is CASSLGGGEGPQHF. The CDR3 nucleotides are TGCGCCAGCAGCCTAGGAGGGGGCGAGGGGCCCCAGCATTTT.

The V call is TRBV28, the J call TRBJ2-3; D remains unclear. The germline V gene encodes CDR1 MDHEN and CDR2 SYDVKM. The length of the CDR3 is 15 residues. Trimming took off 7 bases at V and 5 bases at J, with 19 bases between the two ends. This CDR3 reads CASTPDGFLVDTQYF. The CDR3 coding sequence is TGTGCCAGCACCCCAGACGGGTTCCTAGTAGATACGCAGTATTTT.

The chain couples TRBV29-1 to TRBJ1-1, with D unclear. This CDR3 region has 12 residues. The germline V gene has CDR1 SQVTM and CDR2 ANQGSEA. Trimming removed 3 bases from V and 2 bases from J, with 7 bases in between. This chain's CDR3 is CSVDRSNTEAFF. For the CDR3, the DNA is TGCAGCGTTGATCGGAGCAACACTGAAGCTTTCTTT. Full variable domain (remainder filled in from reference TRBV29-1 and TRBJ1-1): SAVISQKPSRDICQRGTSLTIQCQVDSQVTMMFWYRQQPGQSLTLIATANQGSEATYESGFVIDKFPISRPNLTFSTLTVSNMSPEDSSIYLCSVDRSNTEAFFGQGTRLTVV.

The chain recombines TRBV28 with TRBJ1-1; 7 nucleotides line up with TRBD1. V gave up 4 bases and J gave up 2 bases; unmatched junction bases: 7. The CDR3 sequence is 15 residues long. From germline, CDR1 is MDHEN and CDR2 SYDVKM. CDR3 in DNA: TGTGCCAGCAGTTCCTCACAGGGGAGCAACACTGAAGCTTTCTTT. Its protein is CASSSSQGSNTEAFF.

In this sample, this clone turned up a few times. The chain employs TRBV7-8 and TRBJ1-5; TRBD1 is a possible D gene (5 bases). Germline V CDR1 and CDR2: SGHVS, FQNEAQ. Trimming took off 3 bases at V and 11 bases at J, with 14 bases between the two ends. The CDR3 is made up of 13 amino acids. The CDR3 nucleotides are TGTGCCAGCAGCTTTCAGGGAATGCTGGCCCAGCATTTT. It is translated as CASSFQGMLAQHF. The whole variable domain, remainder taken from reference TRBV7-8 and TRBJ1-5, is GAGVSQSPRYKVAKRGQDVALRCDPISGHVSLFWYQQALGQGPEFLTYFQNEAQLDKSGLPSDRFFAERPEGSVSTLKIQRTQQEDSAVYLCASSFQGMLAQHFGDGTRLSIL.

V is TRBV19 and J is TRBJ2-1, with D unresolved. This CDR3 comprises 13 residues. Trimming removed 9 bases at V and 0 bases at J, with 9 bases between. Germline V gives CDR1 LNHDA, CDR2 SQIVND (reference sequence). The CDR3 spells CASEAHSYNEQFF. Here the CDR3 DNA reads TGTGCCAGCGAGGCACACTCCTACAATGAGCAGTTCTTC.

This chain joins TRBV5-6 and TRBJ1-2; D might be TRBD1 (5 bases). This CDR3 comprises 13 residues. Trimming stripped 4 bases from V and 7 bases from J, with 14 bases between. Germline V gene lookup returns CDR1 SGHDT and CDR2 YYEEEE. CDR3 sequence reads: CASSRPGIFGYTF. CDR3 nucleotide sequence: TGTGCCAGCAGCCGTCCAGGGATTTTTGGCTACACCTTC.

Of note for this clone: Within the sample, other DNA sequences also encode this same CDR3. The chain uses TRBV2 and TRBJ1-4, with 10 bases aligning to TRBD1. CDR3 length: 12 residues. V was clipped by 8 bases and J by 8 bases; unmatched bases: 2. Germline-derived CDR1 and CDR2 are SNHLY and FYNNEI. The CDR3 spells CASRDRGEKLFF. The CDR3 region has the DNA TGTGCCAGCCGGGACAGGGGCGAAAAACTGTTTTTT.